The following is a TCR beta chain sequence with its context. The data were obtained in a study of blood T cells in healthy people across ages. The authors ran a second PCR of about 7 to 12 cycles using a sample-barcoded 5' primer and a J-beta primer mix. TCRdb redid the calling of the 5' RACE reads with MiXCR, one entry per CDR3 protein. The sample has 1,300,000 or so distinct CDR3 sequences, approximately 59% seen once. The sequenced sample was blood. The TCR was taken from a man aged 18 to 35 in good health.

The CDR3 nucleotides are TGTGCCAGCAGTTACTCGACTAGCGGGTCACAAGAGACCCAGTACTTC. This sequence encodes CASSYSTSGSQETQYF. This chain connects TRBV6-5 to TRBJ2-5, with TRBD2 matching 10 bases. The CDR3 loop spans 16 amino acids. The V segment lost 0 bases and the J segment 2 bases; nucleotides outside the gene matches: 3. The V gene's germline CDR1 is MNHEY and CDR2 SVGAGI.